These 7 T cell receptor beta chains were sequenced from one sample in a study of a mutant IDH1 vaccine in newly diagnosed glioma. Profiling relied on immunoSEQ multiplex PCR, and the TCRdb table lists in-frame clones only, not all of them. The table includes 15,000 or so clones, around four fifths detected once. Regarding time point: baseline, week 1 (first vaccination visit). Treatment defined: pre-vaccination baseline after standard-of-care therapy. This specimen was PBMCs, taken from a glioma patient treated with radiotherapy, temozolomide or both. These receptors all stem from a man aged 40-50 years with glioma.

This clone was seen only once. The chain is built from TRBV10-3 and TRBJ1-6; D is undetermined. Trimming left V 4 bases short and J 6 bases short, with 4 bases between. Germline assignment: CDR1 ENHRY and CDR2 SYGVKD. There are 12 residues in the CDR3. CDR3 amino acids: CAISGANSPLHF. The CDR3 region has the DNA TGTGCCATCAGTGGAGCTAATTCACCCCTCCACTTT.

The gene calls are TRBV6-5 and TRBJ1-5, with 7 bases aligning to TRBD1. The CDR3 runs to 13 residues. V was clipped by 6 bases and J by 3 bases; unmatched bases: 2. Germline CDR1 and CDR2: MNHEY and SVGAGI. CDR3 region: CASRGTDNQPQHF. The CDR3 DNA reads TGTGCCAGCAGGGGGACAGACAATCAGCCCCAGCATTTT.

This sequence joins TRBV15 and TRBJ2-1, with TRBD1 as a possible D gene (5 bases). V was clipped by 6 bases and J by 6 bases, with 18 bases between them. Germline-derived CDR1 and CDR2 are LNHNV and YYDKDF (reference sequence). CDR3 length: 15 residues. The CDR3 spells CATSLGRVTGNEQFF. The CDR3 bases are TGTGCCACCAGTTTGGGCAGGGTAACGGGCAATGAGCAGTTCTTC.

Here the CDR3 reads CASSQDGTYEQYV. The CDR3 nucleotides read TGTGCCAGCAGCCAAGATGGTACTTACGAGCAGTACGTC. V is TRBV14 and J is TRBJ2-7, with no clear D. Trimming pared 0 bases from V and 4 bases from J, leaving 7 bases between. Germline CDR1 reads SGHDN; CDR2 reads FVKESK. The CDR3 length is 13 residues.

The chain uses TRBV7-2 and TRBJ1-3; a weak D match, TRBD1 (5 bases). Trimming took off 1 base at V and 0 bases at J, with 10 bases between the two ends. The CDR3 extends over 16 amino acids. Germline assignment: CDR1 SGHTA and CDR2 FQGNSA. The CDR3 sequence is CASSLVGRRSGNTIYF. The CDR3 nucleotides read TGTGCCAGCAGCTTAGTGGGACGCCGCTCTGGAAACACCATATATTTT.

This clone turned up a few times. V and J are TRBV10-1 and TRBJ1-1, with a weak D call TRBD1 (5 bases). Between the trimmed V and J ends, which lost 6 bases and 8 bases, there was a span of 13 bases. CDR1 and CDR2 (germline): WNHNN, SYGVQD (reference sequence). This CDR3 has 12 residues. CDR3 protein: CASSGPGGEAFF. The CDR3 region has the DNA TGCGCCAGCAGCGGACCTGGGGGGGAAGCTTTCTTT.

V and J are TRBV5-1 and TRBJ2-5; TRBD1 aligns across 11 bases. This CDR3 contains 13 residues. The germline gives CDR1 SGHRS, CDR2 YFSETQ. Trimming cost V 4 bases and J 7 bases; bases outside gene matches: 3. CDR3 sequence reads: CASSVGTGGTQYF. The DNA of the CDR3 is TGCGCCAGCAGCGTAGGGACAGGGGGGACCCAGTACTTC.